This entry lists 24 T cell receptor beta chains sequenced from one sample in a study of neurological immune-mediated disorders. TCRdb called the 5' RACE reads again in MiXCR, with one record for every CDR3 protein. The sample yields 40,000 or so distinct CDR3 sequences, around an eighth seen once. The sequenced sample consisted of PBMCs. All receptors derive from a woman aged 45 to 65 with HTLV-1-associated myelopathy (HAM/TSP).

This clonotype was seen repeatedly, ten times or more. The rearrangement uses TRBV7-8 and TRBJ1-5, with D tentatively TRBD1 (6 bases). This CDR3 spans 14 amino acids. Per the germline V gene, CDR1 is SGHVS and CDR2 is FQNEAQ. V was shortened by 3 bases and J by 7 bases, with 13 bases between the two germline ends. The CDR3 DNA sequence: TGTGCCAGCAGCTTCGGAGGAGGGGGACAGCCCCAGCATTTT. Its protein product is CASSFGGGGQPQHF.

This clonotype was observed many times. The genes are TRBV2 and TRBJ2-7, with D unclear. This CDR3 has 13 residues. Trimming cost V 1 base and J 4 bases, with 8 bases left between them. Germline CDR1 is SNHLY and CDR2 is FYNNEI. This CDR3 is CASSEVRAYEQYF. DNA of the CDR3: TGTGCCAGCAGTGAAGTCCGGGCTTACGAGCAGTACTTC.

This clonotype has ten or more counts. The chain links TRBV6-2 or TRBV6-3 to TRBJ1-2; D is unclear. V was cut by 8 bases and J by 6 bases, with 16 bases left in between. Germline-derived CDR1 and CDR2 are MNHEY and SVGEGT. CDR3 length: 13 residues. Written as DNA, the CDR3 is TGTGCCAGCTGGGCCTCCGGGGAAAATGGCTACACCTTC. It specifies CASWASGENGYTF.

This clonotype was counted ten times or more. V usage is TRBV2 and J usage is TRBJ2-1; 8 bases match TRBD1. The CDR3 totals 16 residues. Germline V gene lookup returns CDR1 SNHLY and CDR2 FYNNEI. V shed 8 bases, J shed 3 bases, and the junction held 12 bases outside the gene matches. CDR3 loop: CASRQGAMGFYNEQFF. CDR3 sequence (DNA): TGTGCCAGCCGGCAGGGGGCCATGGGTTTCTACAATGAGCAGTTCTTC. Drawing the rest from reference TRBV2 and TRBJ2-1, the complete variable domain is EPEVTQTPSHQVTQMGQEVILRCVPISNHLYFYWYRQILGQKVEFLVSFYNNEISEKSEIFDDQFSVERPDGSNFTLKIRSTKLEDSAMYFCASRQGAMGFYNEQFFGPGTRLTVL.

Many counts were recorded for this clonotype. This chain connects TRBV20-1 to TRBJ1-5; 7 positions match TRBD1. Trimming at V came to 5 bases and at J to 4 bases, leaving 2 bases not matched to a gene. This CDR3 comprises 12 residues. Germline CDR1 and CDR2: DFQATT and SNEGSKA (reference sequence). This CDR3 is CSASQGNQPQHF. The CDR3 nucleotides read TGCAGTGCTTCACAGGGGAATCAGCCCCAGCATTTT.

This clonotype was recorded at least ten times. This chain connects TRBV20-1 to TRBJ1-6; 9 bases map to TRBD1. The trim removed 1 base at V and 9 bases at J, leaving 10 bases unmatched. This CDR3 is built from 16 residues. CDR1 and CDR2 (germline): DFQATT, SNEGSKA (reference sequence). CDR3 region: CSARGDREFQGSPLHF. CDR3 sequence (DNA): TGCAGTGCTAGAGGGGACAGGGAGTTTCAGGGTTCACCCCTCCACTTT.

This clonotype showed up many times. One end of the junction is discordant with germline, which a read error may explain. The chain joins TRBV7-7 to TRBJ1-5; D gene unclear. Germline CDR1 SSHAT, CDR2 FNYEAQ (reference sequence). The length of the CDR3 is 15 residues. The CDR3 loop is CASSLPHSSNQPQHF. The DNA for the CDR3 is TGTGCTAGCAGCTTACCCCACAGTAGCAATCAGCCCCAGCATTTT. Full variable domain (outside the CDR3, taken from reference TRBV7-7 and TRBJ1-5): GAGVSQSPRYKVTKRGQDVTLRCDPISSHATLYWYQQALGQGPEFLTYFNYEAQPDKSGLPSDRFSAERPEGSISTLTIQRTEQRDSAMYRCASSLPHSSNQPQHFGDGTRLSIL.

This clonotype was seen repeatedly, ten times or more. The chain is built from TRBV24-1 and TRBJ2-7; a possible D gene is TRBD1 (6 bases). The CDR3 consists of 18 residues. CDR1 and CDR2 from the germline V gene are KGHDR and SFDVKD. Trimming pared 7 bases from V and 0 bases from J, leaving 24 bases between. Here the CDR3 reads CATSGYPAGVHSSYEQYF. The CDR3 DNA reads as TGTGCCACCAGCGGGTATCCTGCAGGGGTGCACAGCTCCTACGAGCAGTACTTC.

This clonotype was found many times. This sequence joins TRBV20-1 and TRBJ1-5, with 7 bases aligning to TRBD1. This CDR3 has 14 residues. The germline gives CDR1 DFQATT, CDR2 SNEGSKA (reference sequence). The J segment lost 9 bases and the V segment lost 6 bases, leaving 14 bases of the junction unmatched. The chain's CDR3 is CSAAGTDLFPPQHF. CDR3 DNA: TGCAGTGCGGCCGGGACAGACCTCTTTCCGCCCCAGCATTTT.

This clonotype showed up many times. The chain recombines TRBV28 with TRBJ2-3, with 9 bases identical to TRBD2. V lost 5 bases to trimming and J lost 5 bases; unmatched junction nucleotides: 8. CDR1 MDHEN and CDR2 SYDVKM come from the germline V gene. The CDR3 is 15 amino acids. The CDR3 DNA sequence: TGTGCCAGCAGTGCAAGCGGGGGGTGGGGAGATACGCAGTATTTT. Amino acid sequence: CASSASGGWGDTQYF.

The sample holds many counts of this clonotype. J is TRBJ1-2 and V is TRBV24-1, with D unresolved. Germline CDR1 is KGHDR and CDR2 is SFDVKD. This CDR3 region has 14 residues. Trimming pared 4 bases from V and 5 bases from J, leaving 13 bases between. In DNA form, the CDR3 reads TGTGCCACCAGTGACCCGGACGGGAGATATGGCTACACCTTC. This sequence encodes CATSDPDGRYGYTF.

This clonotype was found many times. Here the CDR3 reads CASRDPSMGYTF. The CDR3 nucleotides read TGTGCCAGCAGGGACCCCTCCATGGGCTACACCTTC. The gene calls are TRBV6-6 and TRBJ1-2; D unclear. CDR1 MNHNY and CDR2 SVGAGI come from the germline V gene (reference sequence). V dropped 6 bases and J dropped 8 bases, with 13 bases sitting between them. This CDR3 comprises 12 residues.

This clonotype has ten or more counts. The CDR3 region has the DNA TGTGCCAGCGGTCGTAGCTCCTACGAGCAGTACTTC. Protein: CASGRSSYEQYF. The chain couples TRBV6-6 to TRBJ2-7; D remains ambiguous. Germline V gives CDR1 MNHNY, CDR2 SVGAGI (reference sequence). There are 12 residues in the CDR3. Trimming removed 8 bases from V and 0 bases from J, with 8 bases in between.

There are many counts of this clonotype. CDR3 sequence: CSAKTTETQYF. Here the CDR3 DNA reads TGCAGTGCTAAGACGACGGAGACCCAGTACTTC. The chain uses TRBV20-1 and TRBJ2-5; no clear D gene. The CDR3 totals 11 residues. The germline V gene has CDR1 DFQATT and CDR2 SNEGSKA (reference sequence). Trimming took 4 bases from V and 5 from J, leaving 8 bases between them.

This clonotype was recorded at least ten times. One end of the junction fails to match germline, which may point to a read error. V and J are TRBV7-9 and TRBJ2-1, with D unclear. The CDR3 consists of 15 residues. Germline V CDR1 and CDR2: SEHNR, FQNEAQ (reference sequence). CDR3 bases: TGTGCCAACAGCTTAGCCGGTAGCTCCTACAATGAGCAGTTCTTC. Translating gives CANSLAGSSYNEQFF.

Notes on this clonotype: Possible read error: a much larger clone is one base away. This rearrangement joins TRBV10-3 to TRBJ2-1, with 8 positions matching TRBD2. The CDR3 contains 14 residues. Trimming took 8 bases from V and 5 from J; bases not matched to a gene: 8. Germline CDR1 is ENHRY and CDR2 is SYGVKD. The CDR3 region is CAIQVGGGNNEQFF. CDR3 bases: TGTGCCATCCAAGTCGGGGGGGGAAACAATGAGCAGTTCTTC.

This clonotype was seen many times. The chain joins TRBV5-1 to TRBJ2-3; 10 bases fit TRBD2. The V and J ends lost 2 bases and 0 bases, in that order; junction bases with no gene match: 3. Germline-derived CDR1 and CDR2 are SGHRS and YFSETQ. The CDR3 is made up of 16 amino acids. Here the CDR3 DNA reads TGCGCCAGCAGCTTCCAACTAGCGGGGAGCACAGATACGCAGTATTTT. This encodes CASSFQLAGSTDTQYF.

By proportion, this clonotype is medium-sized (0.01 to 0.1%). The chain joins TRBV3-1 to TRBJ2-1; D possibly corresponds to TRBD2 (6 bases). Germline lookup yields CDR1 LGHDT and CDR2 YNNKEL (reference sequence). The V gene lost 3 bases and the J gene lost 9 bases, with 18 bases spanning the gap. This CDR3 is 15 amino acids long. The CDR3 protein is CASSQARAGTGEQFF. The CDR3 DNA reads as TGTGCCAGCAGCCAGGCCAGGGCGGGGACTGGTGAGCAGTTCTTC.

This clonotype was recorded at least ten times. The chain recombines TRBV15 with TRBJ1-6, with D possibly TRBD1 on 5 matching bases. From germline, CDR1 is LNHNV and CDR2 YYDKDF (reference sequence). CDR3 length equals 16 residues. Trimming took 3 bases from V and 4 from J, leaving 13 bases between them. The CDR3: CATSRGEGAYNSPLHF. CDR3 nucleotides: TGTGCCACCAGCAGGGGGGAAGGGGCTTATAATTCACCCCTCCACTTT.

Comments on this clonotype: This clone may be a read error of a much larger clone one base away. CDR3 residues: CAISELQESGYTF. CDR3 DNA: TGTGCCATCAGTGAGCTACAAGAGTCCGGCTACACCTTC. The chain recombines TRBV10-3 with TRBJ1-2; D is ambiguous. The V gene's germline CDR1 is ENHRY and CDR2 SYGVKD. This CDR3 has 13 amino acids. V lost 2 bases and J lost 8, with 12 bases in between.

This clonotype was counted at least ten times. The rearrangement links TRBV3-1 to TRBJ1-2; perhaps TRBD1 as D (5 bases). Trimming cost V 0 bases and J 6 bases, with 14 bases left between them. The CDR3 covers 15 residues. Germline assignment: CDR1 LGHDT and CDR2 YNNKEL (reference sequence). The CDR3 spells CASSQERGGLDGYTF. CDR3 sequence (DNA): TGTGCCAGCAGCCAAGAAAGGGGAGGGCTCGATGGCTACACCTTC.

This clonotype was observed at least ten times. V is TRBV7-2 and J is TRBJ1-6; D possibly corresponds to TRBD1 (5 bases). CDR3 length: 15 amino acids. V was trimmed by 4 bases and J by 9 bases, leaving 16 bases between them. Germline V gives CDR1 SGHTA, CDR2 FQGNSA. The CDR3 is CASSSVTRQGSPLHF. The DNA for the CDR3 is TGTGCCAGCAGCTCAGTCACCCGGCAGGGTTCACCCCTCCACTTT. The full variable domain, in which reference TRBV7-2 and TRBJ1-6 provide the parts outside the CDR3, is GAGVSQSPSNKVTEKGKDVELRCDPISGHTALYWYRQSLGQGLEFLIYFQGNSAPDKSGLPSDRFSAERTGGSVSTLTIQRTQQEDSAVYLCASSSVTRQGSPLHFGNGTRLTVT.

This clonotype was observed many times. The rearrangement joins TRBV5-1 to TRBJ1-1; D gene ambiguous. CDR1 and CDR2 from the germline V gene are SGHRS and YFSETQ. V shed 0 bases and J shed 5 bases, with 5 bases lying between them. This CDR3 region has 12 residues. CDR3 region: CASSLERTEAFF. For the CDR3, the DNA is TGCGCCAGCAGCTTGGAGAGGACTGAAGCTTTCTTT.

In this sample, this clonotype turned up many times. The V call is TRBV7-8, the J call TRBJ2-3; D uncertain. The CDR3 is made up of 13 amino acids. Germline V gene lookup returns CDR1 SGHVS and CDR2 FQNEAQ. Trimming took off 2 bases at V and 2 bases at J, with 5 bases between the two ends. The CDR3 sequence: CASSLQHTDTQYF. DNA for the CDR3: TGTGCCAGCAGCTTACAACACACAGATACGCAGTATTTT.